These 13 T cell receptor beta chains were sequenced from one sample in a study of identical twins. TCRdb passed the 5' RACE reads through MiXCR, listing each CDR3 protein once. The top ten clones hold approximately 0.29% of a sample with 1,800,000 or so distinct CDR3 sequences, less than 40% of them seen once. The sample taken for sequencing was cord blood. The source of these receptors is a newborn girl in good health.

The chain employs TRBV3-1 and TRBJ2-7; 10 positions match TRBD1. The germline CDR1 and CDR2 sequences are LGHDT and YNNKEL (reference sequence). This CDR3 comprises 15 residues. The V segment lost 4 bases and the J segment 7 bases; nucleotides outside the gene matches: 10. The CDR3 region has the DNA TGTGCCAGCAGCCTGTTCGGGACAGGGGTCTTAGAGCAGTACTTC. It translates to CASSLFGTGVLEQYF.

This clonotype came up many times. The J gene is TRBJ2-7, the V gene TRBV5-5, with D perhaps TRBD1 (5 bases). The V end lost 0 bases, the J end lost 2 bases, and 9 bases lay between the germline ends. The length of the CDR3 is 14 residues. CDR1 and CDR2 (germline): SGHKS, YYEKEE (reference sequence). The CDR3 region is CASSLDRPPYEQYF. Here the CDR3 DNA reads TGTGCCAGCAGCTTGGACAGGCCTCCCTACGAGCAGTACTTC.

CDR3 loop: CASSAWPAGGRGNSYEQYF. The CDR3 DNA is TGTGCCAGCAGCGCCTGGCCGGCGGGTGGGCGGGGGAACTCCTACGAGCAGTACTTC. The rearrangement uses TRBV7-6 and TRBJ2-7, with 7 nucleotides matching TRBD2. J gave up 0 bases and V 5 bases, and 19 bases lay outside the gene matches. Germline loops: CDR1 SGHVS, CDR2 FNYEAQ. CDR3 length: 19 amino acids.

The chain employs TRBV20-1 and TRBJ1-2; tentatively, D is TRBD1 (6 bases). Trimming pared 2 bases from V and 0 bases from J, leaving 7 bases between. This CDR3 has 13 amino acids. Germline-derived CDR1 and CDR2 are DFQATT and SNEGSKA (reference sequence). Here the CDR3 DNA reads TGCAGTGCTAGACGGGACACTAACTATGGCTACACCTTC. It encodes CSARRDTNYGYTF.

The chain carries TRBV12-3 or TRBV12-4 and TRBJ1-5; D gene unclear. The CDR3 is 14 amino acids. Between the trimmed V and J ends, which lost 3 bases and 5 bases, there was a span of 11 bases. CDR3 sequence reads: CASSFLGLHQPQHF. The CDR3 region has the DNA TGTGCCAGCAGTTTCTTAGGGCTGCATCAGCCCCAGCATTTT.

Of note for this clonotype: This clone may be a read error of a much larger clone one base away. The chain uses TRBV29-1 and TRBJ1-2, with D unresolved. CDR1 SQVTM and CDR2 ANQGSEA come from the germline V gene. The CDR3 sequence is 14 residues long. The CDR3 sequence is CSVGKGKLNYGCTF. In DNA, the CDR3 is TGCAGCGTTGGTAAGGGAAAGCTCAACTATGGCTGCACCTTC.

The chain links TRBV5-1 to TRBJ1-2; D gene ambiguous. Germline loops: CDR1 SGHRS, CDR2 YFSETQ. The CDR3 is made up of 14 amino acids. The germline V and J ends were trimmed by 0 bases and 7 bases, with 13 bases remaining between them. The CDR3 here is CASSLGPSWGGYTF. CDR3 DNA sequence: TGCGCCAGCAGCTTGGGTCCCTCGTGGGGTGGCTACACCTTC.

V is TRBV12-3 or TRBV12-4 and J is TRBJ1-4; D is ambiguous. V was clipped by 2 bases and J by 8 bases, with 12 bases between them. This CDR3 has 14 residues. The CDR3 is CASSLSAEGEKLFF. The CDR3 DNA reads TGTGCCAGCAGTTTATCTGCAGAAGGCGAAAAACTGTTTTTT.

This clonotype was recorded a few times. The V call is TRBV5-1, the J call TRBJ2-5, with TRBD2 identical over 7 bases. Trimming removed 0 bases from V and 11 bases from J; junction bases left unmatched: 10. CDR3 size: 14 residues. CDR1 SGHRS and CDR2 YFSETQ come from the germline V gene. The CDR3 coding sequence is TGCGCCAGCAGCTTGGTGGCGGGAGACAATGAGCAGTACTTC. This encodes CASSLVAGDNEQYF.

The rearrangement uses TRBV11-1 and TRBJ2-1; 8 bases line up with TRBD2. CDR1 and CDR2 (germline): SGHAT, FQDESV (reference sequence). The trim removed 4 bases at V and 0 bases at J, leaving 11 bases unmatched. The CDR3 loop spans 18 amino acids. The CDR3 reads CASSWQATSGVSYNEQFF. In DNA form, the CDR3 reads TGTGCCAGCAGCTGGCAAGCAACTAGCGGAGTCTCCTACAATGAGCAGTTCTTC.

This clonotype was observed a handful of times. This chain connects TRBV2 to TRBJ2-1; D uncertain. This CDR3 contains 13 residues. Trimming stripped 5 bases from V and 6 bases from J, with 11 bases between. Germline V lookup: CDR1 SNHLY, CDR2 FYNNEI. The CDR3 sequence: CASSLLGLNEQFF. CDR3 coding DNA: TGTGCCAGCAGTTTGCTAGGTCTCAATGAGCAGTTCTTC.

V is TRBV7-8 and J is TRBJ2-1, with a tentative D call TRBD2 (6 bases). In germline, CDR1 is SGHVS, CDR2 FQNEAQ. This CDR3 region has 16 residues. Trimming removed 0 bases from V and 6 bases from J, with 15 bases in between. The CDR3 protein is CASSLASPGVANEQFF. CDR3 nucleotides: TGTGCCAGCAGCTTAGCGTCTCCGGGAGTAGCCAATGAGCAGTTCTTC.

The chain joins TRBV12-5 to TRBJ1-1, with 7 bases identical to TRBD1. V lost 5 bases, J lost 1 base, and 7 bases stayed unmatched. The CDR3 is made up of 15 amino acids. From germline, CDR1 is LGHNT and CDR2 FRNRAP. The CDR3 region is CASGTNAGGNTEAFF. CDR3 coding DNA: TGTGCTAGTGGTACAAACGCAGGGGGGAACACTGAAGCTTTCTTT.